The rows below give T cell receptor beta chains drawn from one sample of a study of cytomegalovirus exposure and HLA in healthy donors. This table comes from immunoSEQ multiplex PCR, and its TCRdb copy is limited to in-frame clones, with some not included. The sample carries roughly 97,000 clones, 55% to 80% recorded once. The sequencing sample was made of PBMCs. The source is a middle-aged man in good health and CMV-seronegative. The CDR3 runs from the conserved cysteine through the conserved F or W. Fields, in order: D gene, J gene, V gene, clone size, CDR3 protein, CDR3 DNA. The D gene is left open where the match is weak. The listing skips clone size in some rows; elsewhere it reads once, few, many or a size class.

NA | TRBJ2-2 | TRBV19 | NA | CASKVLDNTGELFF | TGTGCCAGTAAAGTACTAGACAACACCGGGGAGCTGTTTTTT
NA | TRBJ2-7 | TRBV6-5 | NA | CASRPGFAYEQYF | TGTGCCAGCAGGCCAGGGTTCGCCTACGAGCAGTACTTC
TRBD1 | TRBJ2-5 | TRBV5-1 | once | CASGTTGGVETQYF | TGCGCCAGCGGGACGACAGGGGGCGTCGAGACCCAGTACTTC
NA | TRBJ2-1 | TRBV21-1 | NA | CASSKDKGQAYNEQFF | TGTGCCAGCAGCAAAGATAAGGGGCAGGCCTACAATGAGCAGTTCTTC
NA | TRBJ2-3 | TRBV5-5 | few | CASSEVRADTQYF | TGTGCCAGCAGCGAGGTTCGGGCAGATACGCAGTATTTT
NA | TRBJ1-4 | TRBV7-7 | NA | CASSLQQGGKKLFF | TGTGCCAGCAGCTTACAACAGGGTGGAAAAAAACTGTTTTTT
NA | TRBJ2-5 | TRBV7-9 | NA | CASSFFQGLYQETQYF | TGTGCCAGCAGCTTCTTTCAGGGCCTCTACCAAGAGACCCAGTACTTC
NA | TRBJ2-3 | TRBV13 | NA | CASSLPGVIDTQYF | TGTGCCAGCAGCTTGCCGGGGGTAATAGATACGCAGTATTTT
NA | TRBJ2-7 | TRBV7-2 | NA | CASSLVGGQDYEQYF | TGTGCCAGCAGCTTAGTAGGTGGTCAGGACTACGAGCAGTACTTC
NA | TRBJ1-3 | TRBV5-1 | few | CASSLSTTTGNTIYF | TGCGCCAGCAGCTTATCTACGACAACTGGAAACACCATATATTTT
NA | TRBJ2-5 | TRBV27 | NA | CASSFGEGETQYF | TGTGCCAGCAGTTTCGGGGAAGGGGAGACCCAGTACTTC
NA | TRBJ2-7 | TRBV7-2 | NA | CASSLARVPYEQYF | TGTGCCAGCAGCTTAGCGAGGGTCCCCTACGAGCAGTACTTC
NA | TRBJ2-1 | TRBV9 | NA | CASSYREPYNEQFF | TGTGCCAGCAGCTATAGAGAGCCCTACAATGAGCAGTTCTTC
NA | TRBJ2-7 | TRBV7-2 | NA | CASSPGSYEQYF | TGTGCCAGCAGCCCGGGGTCCTACGAGCAGTACTTC
TRBD1 | TRBJ1-5 | TRBV18 | NA | CASSPPGQGAGQPQHF | TGTGCAAGCTCACCACCGGGACAGGGGGCTGGTCAGCCCCAGCATTTT
TRBD1 | TRBJ1-1 | TRBV28 | NA | CASSYRDRALSDTEAFF | TGTGCCAGCAGTTACCGGGACAGGGCACTCTCAGACACTGAAGCTTTCTTT
TRBD1 | TRBJ2-7 | TRBV13 | NA | CASSPTGQEGYEQYF | TGTGCCAGCAGCCCGACGGGACAGGAAGGCTACGAGCAGTACTTC
TRBD1 | TRBJ1-1 | TRBV5-1 | once | CASSLDRGGTEAFF | TGCGCCAGCAGCTTGGACAGGGGGGGGACTGAAGCTTTCTTT
NA | TRBJ2-5 | TRBV6-5 | few | CASSSSGETQYF | TGTGCCAGCAGTTCGAGCGGAGAGACCCAGTACTTC
TRBD2 | TRBJ2-5 | TRBV9 | NA | CASSAELAVGETQYF | TGTGCCAGCAGCGCTGAACTAGCGGTCGGAGAGACCCAGTACTTC
TRBD2 | TRBJ2-3 | TRBV29-1 | NA | CSVVTSESGTDTQYF | TGCAGCGTGGTTACTAGCGAATCAGGCACAGATACGCAGTATTTT
NA | TRBJ2-1 | TRBV6-1 | NA | CASRKGQSYNEQFF | TGTGCCAGCAGAAAGGGACAAAGTTACAATGAGCAGTTCTTC
NA | TRBJ1-1 | TRBV10-3 | few | CAISRDNLLNTEAFF | TGTGCCATCAGCCGGGACAACCTTCTGAACACTGAAGCTTTCTTT
TRBD1 | TRBJ1-6 | TRBV6-5 | few | CASRQGTAVNSPLHF | TGTGCCAGCAGGCAAGGGACAGCCGTTAATTCACCCCTCCACTTT
TRBD2 | TRBJ2-7 | TRBV2 | NA | CASSEGSGGPYEQYF | TGTGCCAGCAGTGAAGGGAGCGGGGGACCCTACGAGCAGTACTTC
TRBD1 | TRBJ1-2 | TRBV9 | once | CASSVHRDRPWGYGYTF | TGTGCCAGCAGCGTTCACCGGGACAGACCATGGGGCTATGGCTACACCTTC
NA | TRBJ2-3 | TRBV11-2 | NA | CASSLDLVAPTQYF | TGTGCCAGCAGCTTAGATTTAGTCGCACCGACGCAGTATTTT
TRBD2 | TRBJ2-3 | TRBV6-5 | once | CASTTRGGVSDTQYF | TGTGCCAGCACCACTCGGGGGGGGGTTTCAGATACGCAGTATTTT
NA | TRBJ2-7 | TRBV11-2 | NA | CASSLDAVYSYEQYF | TGTGCCAGCAGCTTAGACGCGGTCTACTCCTACGAGCAGTACTTC
NA | TRBJ1-1 | TRBV7-9 | NA | CASSLTAGNTEAFF | TGTGCCAGCAGCTTAACAGCCGGGAACACTGAAGCTTTCTTT
NA | TRBJ1-6 | TRBV5-1 | NA | CASSPNVGPGNSPLHF | TGCGCCAGCAGCCCTAATGTGGGGCCTGGCAATTCACCCCTCCACTTT
TRBD1 | TRBJ1-1 | TRBV4-2 | NA | CASSQAGQGAAEETEAFF | TGTGCCAGCAGCCAAGCTGGACAGGGGGCGGCAGAGGAGACTGAAGCTTTCTTT
TRBD1 | TRBJ1-5 | TRBV4-2 | NA | CASSQQGQGGQPQHF | TGTGCCAGCAGCCAACAAGGACAGGGAGGTCAGCCCCAGCATTTT
TRBD1 | TRBJ1-6 | TRBV28 | NA | CASRITGAGGSPLHF | TGTGCCAGCAGGATTACAGGGGCCGGAGGCTCACCCCTCCACTTT
TRBD2 | TRBJ2-7 | TRBV6-5 | NA | CASSYTGLGGYEQYF | TGTGCCAGCAGTTACACGGGACTAGGAGGGTACGAGCAGTACTTC
TRBD1 | TRBJ2-7 | TRBV6-1 | few | CASSEPGQAYEQYF | TGTGCCAGCAGTGAACCGGGACAGGCCTACGAGCAGTACTTC
NA | TRBJ2-5 | TRBV19 | few | CASSMARGETQYF | TGTGCCAGTAGTATGGCTCGAGGGGAGACCCAGTACTTC
NA | TRBJ2-3 | TRBV11-1 | NA | CASNRAGRDTQYF | TGTGCCAGCAATCGAGCAGGGCGAGATACGCAGTATTTT
NA | TRBJ2-6 | TRBV7-9 | NA | CASGGRTSSGANVLTF | TGTGCCAGCGGGGGCAGGACTAGCTCTGGGGCCAACGTCCTGACTTTC
NA | TRBJ1-2 | TRBV5-1 | NA | CASSFIGSIYGYTF | TGCGCCAGCAGCTTTATAGGTAGCATCTATGGCTACACCTTC
TRBD2 | TRBJ2-2 | TRBV5-1 | once | CASSGPPGRGATGELFF | TGCGCCAGCAGCGGACCCCCGGGGCGGGGGGCCACCGGGGAGCTGTTTTTT
TRBD2 | TRBJ2-1 | TRBV7-9 | NA | CASSLTSGGAHNEQFF | TGTGCCAGCAGCTTAACTAGCGGGGGGGCGCACAATGAGCAGTTCTTC
TRBD1 | TRBJ1-6 | TRBV5-6 | few | CASSAPGQRNSPLHF | TGTGCCAGCAGCGCCCCGGGACAGCGAAATTCACCCCTCCACTTT